This T cell receptor (beta chain) was captured by sequencing in a study of T cells in Graves' hyperthyroidism and ophthalmopathy. About the study: Peripheral blood was obtained at initial diagnosis, preceding any treatment.

TCR beta CDR3 sequences were amplified from RNA transcripts. TCR CDR3 regions were first amplified by RT-PCR with HTBI primers. TCRdb recomputed calls from the multiplex PCR reads with MiXCR, one row per CDR3 protein. The sample consists of 200,000 to 250,000 distinct CDR3 sequences, roughly 15% of them appearing once. This clonotype was counted many times. CDR1 KGHSH and CDR2 LQKENI come from the germline V gene. Trimming left V 4 bases short and J 4 bases short, with 13 bases between. CDR3 length: 14 amino acids. On the basis of clinical symptoms, serum thyroxine and TRAb, thyroid ultrasound and orbital computed tomography, diagnoses were made.

The source of this sequence is a man aged 45-60 years with Graves' hyperthyroidism. The sequenced sample was blood. This sequence joins TRBV18 and TRBJ1-1; D remains ambiguous. The CDR3, as DNA: TGTGCCAGCTCACGAGACAAATGGGGCACTGAAGCTTTCTTT. Protein product: CASSRDKWGTEAFF.